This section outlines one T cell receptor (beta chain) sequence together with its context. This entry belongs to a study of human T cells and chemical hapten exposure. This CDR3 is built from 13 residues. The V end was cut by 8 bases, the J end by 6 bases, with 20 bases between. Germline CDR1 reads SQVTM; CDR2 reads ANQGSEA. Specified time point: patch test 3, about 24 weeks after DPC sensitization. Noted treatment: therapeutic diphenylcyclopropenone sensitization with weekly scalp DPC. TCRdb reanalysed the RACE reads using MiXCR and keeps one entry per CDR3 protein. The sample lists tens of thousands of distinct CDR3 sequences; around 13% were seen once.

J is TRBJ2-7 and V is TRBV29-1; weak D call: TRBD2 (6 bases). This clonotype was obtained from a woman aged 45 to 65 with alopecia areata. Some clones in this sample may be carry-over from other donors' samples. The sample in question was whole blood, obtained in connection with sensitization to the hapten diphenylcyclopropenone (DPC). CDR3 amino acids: CSPPRQRASEQYF. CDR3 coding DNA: TGCAGCCCTCCAAGACAGCGGGCAAGCGAGCAGTACTTC.